This paragraph reports one T cell receptor (beta chain). This clonotype was observed a handful of times. Its antigen remains unidentified. Per-nucleotide qualities are absent, and no much larger clonotype sits a single base away. These data belong to a study of T cells in Graves' hyperthyroidism and ophthalmopathy (dated by TCRdb to between 2018 and 2021). In terms of the full investigation: Peripheral blood was collected at initial diagnosis, before any treatment. A discovery cohort of 95 to 100 patients, 43 with Graves' ophthalmopathy and about 60 with stable Graves' hyperthyroidism, was used to find distinguishing TCR V-J signatures. Prospective prediction of ophthalmopathy was tested in an independent validation cohort consisting of roughly 20 hyperthyroidism patients and approximately 16 patients who later progressed to ophthalmopathy. The 100 or so discovery patients were divided at random into training and test sets in a 7:3 ratio. In more than 5 Graves' hyperthyroidism patients, the study also compared T-cell repertoires from thyroid tissue with T-cell repertoires from blood. After sampling, hyperthyroidism patients received methimazole starting at 30 mg daily, and ophthalmopathy patients received high-dose intravenous methylprednisolone. According to the paper, TCR Vbeta CDR3 sequencing was carried out on roughly 130 peripheral blood samples, which came from more than 40 ophthalmopathy, around 75 hyperthyroidism and around 17 progressor patients.

What the authors observed across the whole study: A 13 V-J signature model separated ophthalmopathy from stable hyperthyroidism, with around 91% sensitivity and roughly 81% specificity in cross-validation and 80%/75% in testing. In validation, the model predicted progression to ophthalmopathy with approximately 70% sensitivity and around 72% specificity, a median of around 6.6 months before onset. Most expanded thyroid clonotypes (frequency above 0.001) were also detected in blood, a finding suggesting that blood repertoires may reflect thyroid immune responses. Sample size was not statistically predetermined, and investigators were not blinded to group allocation.

Inclusive of the bounding cysteine and phenylalanine, the CDR3 is 15 residues long. Only the CDR3 portion is preserved as DNA: 45 bases, with reading frame beginning at the first base. V and J are truncated by 1 base and 3 bases respectively, leaving an intervening sequence of 13 bases. CDR1 and CDR2, looked up from the germline V gene, are SGHDN and FVKESK. A patient counted as having stable Graves' hyperthyroidism if no progression to ophthalmopathy occurred over 18 months of follow-up. Hyperthyroidism patients were newly diagnosed, with disease duration under 2 months, and aged 18 to 65 years. Any patient with an uncontrolled infection, another autoimmune disease, pregnancy or lactation was excluded. Diagnoses relied on clinical symptoms, serum thyroxine and TRAb, thyroid ultrasound and orbital computed tomography. PBMCs were separated from roughly 10 ml of fresh peripheral blood using Ficoll-Paque density gradient centrifugation. Total RNA was extracted with Trizol reagent, and quality was checked on an Agilent 2100 Bioanalyzer.

Amplification of TCR beta CDR3 regions was carried out from RNA transcripts. The TCR CDR3 was subjected to a first round of RT-PCR using the HTBI primer set and the Qiagen OneStep RT-PCR kit. Libraries were constructed in a second round of multiplex PCR, after which size selection and purification were carried out. Sequencing of the libraries was done on an Illumina HiSeq2000 using paired-end 100 bp reads. The study's own analysis went as follows. SOAPnuke was used to process the raw data, with reads discarded if the reads contained adapters or uncalled bases, had a mean Phred below 15, or lacked an exact constant-primer or identifier match. COPE v1.2.5 was used to merge high-quality paired reads, and clonotypes were defined as unique nucleotide sequences. MiTCR v1.1 was used to align the clonotypes against IMGT TRBV, TRBD and TRBJ reference segments. Analysis was restricted to V-J combinations with a frequency above 0.0001, which covered about 99% of repertoires. The TCS score was defined as F50 (clonal expansion) divided by E x V (chaos), with BLOSUM62-based TCRdist calculated between CDR3 peptides within each V-J. Welch's t-statistics and random forest reduced just over 500 V-J features to roughly 13, which were used in a naive Bayes classifier (R e1071). TCRdb reanalyzed the raw reads on its own, using fastp at Q25 for trimming and MiXCR for clone calling, and kept in-frame beta chains. Under each unique CDR3 protein, matching rows form one entry showing the most common genes and DNA. The V and J calls and clone size are TCRdb's, not the authors'. This sample holds hundreds of thousands of distinct CDR3 sequences; 12% to 15% were observed only once. Clones ranked in the top ten supply 10% to 13% of the sample.

The chain employs TRBV14 and TRBJ2-7, with a weak D call of TRBD1 (6 bases match). Sequencing was carried out using blood. This receptor was identified in a woman younger than 35 with Graves' hyperthyroidism. The DNA reads as follows: TGTGCCAGCAGCCAAGCAGGGGATTCCTACTACGAGCAGTACTTC. This translates into CASSQAGDSYYEQYF.